There are a few counts of the clone carrying this TCR beta chain. The antigen remains unidentified. CDR1 and CDR2 (germline): SGHDT, YYEEEE. The CDR3 loop spans 13 amino acids. V shed 0 bases and J shed 6 bases, with 7 bases lying between them. These data originate in a study of blood T cells in healthy people across ages. Study-wide results and caveats: The recorded TCR beta diversity per million T cells decreased in a roughly linear manner with age. Not knowing donor CMV status may have confounded expanded clonotype changes.

Using a J-beta primer mix together with a sample-barcoded 5' primer, a second PCR was run for roughly 7 to 12 cycles. MiXCR, applied by TCRdb to the 5' RACE reads, yields one record per CDR3 protein. The sample yields roughly 700,000 distinct CDR3 sequences, around 49% seen once. This rearrangement joins TRBV5-6 to TRBJ1-5; D possibly corresponds to TRBD1 (5 bases). This clonotype was obtained from a woman aged 60-70 years in good health. The sample taken for sequencing was blood. DNA for the CDR3: TGTGCCAGCAGCTTGGGCAGGGTTCAGCCCCAGCATTTT. This gives the protein CASSLGRVQPQHF. The whole variable domain, remainder taken from reference TRBV5-6 and TRBJ1-5, is DAGVTQSPTHLIKTRGQQVTLRCSPKSGHDTVSWYQQALGQGPQFIFQYYEEEERQRGNFPDRFSGHQFPNYSSELNVNALLLGDSALYLCASSLGRVQPQHFGDGTRLSIL.